This TCR beta chain was found in a study of T-cell memory formation after mild COVID-19. Study summary: There were largely donor-specific TCR clusters.

This CDR3 has 13 amino acids. V was pared by 6 bases and J by 7 bases, with 13 bases between. TCRdb reprocessed the 5' RACE reads with MiXCR, giving one entry per CDR3 protein. The data show about 340,000 distinct CDR3 sequences, under 25% seen once. The table lists this clonotype with a few counts. The chain uses TRBV12-3 or TRBV12-4 and TRBJ1-5; a weak D match, TRBD1 (6 bases). This clonotype originated in a man aged 18 to 29 who had mild COVID-19 (a few samples of this study predate the infection). Cell type and time point are not known. Sequenced: PBMCs or a T cell subset sorted from them (not recorded which). CDR3 sequence: CASSLQGYQPQHF. The CDR3 region has the DNA TGTGCCAGCAGCCTGCAGGGGTACCAGCCCCAGCATTTT.